These 22 T cell receptor beta chains were all obtained from the same sample, sequenced in a study of blood T cell repertoires in COVID-19. TCRdb's copy holds only in-frame clones and misses some; the assay was immunoSEQ multiplex PCR. Of some 150,000 clones listed, about four fifths are singletons. The specimen was peripheral blood. These receptors all stem from a woman of 80 years or more in a cohort sampled during active or convalescent COVID-19.

The chain has TRBV3-1 (or the pseudogene TRBV3-2) and TRBJ1-2; D is perhaps TRBD1 (5 bases). From germline, CDR1 is LGHDT and CDR2 YNNKEL (reference sequence). The CDR3 runs to 13 residues. V was shortened by 4 bases and J by 8 bases, with 14 bases between the two germline ends. CDR3 nucleotide sequence: TGTGCCAGCAGCCCGGAGGGACGGACAGGCTACACCTTC. It specifies CASSPEGRTGYTF.

The J gene is TRBJ2-7, the V gene TRBV6-2 or TRBV6-3; the match to TRBD1 covers 8 bases. The ends lost 6 bases at V and 5 bases at J; junction bases unmatched: 6. CDR3 length: 13 amino acids. Germline CDR1 and CDR2: MNHEY and SVGEGT. DNA for the CDR3: TGTGCCAGCAGCGGACAGGGCGCCAACGAGCAGTACGTC. Protein sequence: CASSGQGANEQYV.

The rearrangement joins TRBV9 to TRBJ2-5; 8 nucleotides agree with TRBD2. This CDR3 has 18 amino acids. CDR1 is SGDLS and CDR2 is YYNGEE in the germline V gene. V lost 4 bases and J lost 4; bases outside the gene matches: 18. This chain's CDR3 is CASSPRSSGGLSSETQYF. CDR3 nucleotides: TGTGCCAGCAGCCCTAGGTCCAGCGGGGGCCTAAGTTCAGAGACCCAGTACTTC.

The V and J genes are TRBV28 and TRBJ1-2; 9 positions match TRBD1. The CDR3 is made up of 14 amino acids. J was trimmed by 11 bases and V by 2 bases; bases with no gene match: 9. Germline V gene data show CDR1 as MDHEN and CDR2 as SYDVKM. For the CDR3, the DNA is TGTGCCAGCAGTTTAATTGGGACAGGGATTAGGTACACCTTC. This codes for CASSLIGTGIRYTF.

The V gene is TRBV11-2, the J gene TRBJ2-3; no firm D call. In germline, CDR1 is SGHAT, CDR2 FQNNGV. Trimming removed 2 bases at V and 4 bases at J, with 13 bases between. The CDR3 covers 15 residues. CDR3 sequence reads: CASSLLPEYADTQYF. CDR3 sequence (DNA): TGTGCCAGCAGCTTATTGCCAGAATACGCAGATACGCAGTATTTT.

The chain carries TRBV2 and TRBJ1-5; D ambiguous. The CDR3 runs to 16 residues. Germline lookup yields CDR1 SNHLY and CDR2 FYNNEI. The ends were cut back, 1 base at V and 0 bases at J, with 10 bases in the middle. The chain's CDR3 is CASSEDRKYSNQPQHF. CDR3 DNA sequence: TGTGCCAGCAGTGAAGACAGAAAGTATAGCAATCAGCCCCAGCATTTT.

Here the CDR3 DNA reads TGTGCCAGCAGCCAGGCGGGGGGGAAGCAGTTCTTC. It yields the protein CASSQAGGKQFF. V gene TRBV7-6 combines with J gene TRBJ2-1; 9 bases match TRBD2. The V and J ends lost 5 bases and 11 bases, in that order; junction bases with no gene match: 4. This CDR3 is 12 amino acids long. Germline CDR1 reads SGHVS; CDR2 reads FNYEAQ.

The chain uses TRBV2 and TRBJ2-5, with 9 bases that match TRBD1. The junction had 5 bases not matched to a gene; V was cut back by 6 bases and J by 3 bases. In germline, CDR1 is SNHLY, CDR2 FYNNEI. CDR3 length: 14 residues. The CDR3 is CASSRDRAEETQYF. The CDR3 DNA reads TGTGCCAGCAGCCGGGACAGGGCCGAAGAGACCCAGTACTTC.

The chain has TRBV27 and TRBJ1-5; 7 nucleotides agree with TRBD1. V shed 8 bases and J 2 bases; nucleotides not matched to a gene: 12. Looked up from germline, CDR1 is MNHEY and CDR2 is SMNVEV (reference sequence). CDR3 size: 16 residues. CDR3 in amino acids: CASAEKTGIGNQPQHF. The DNA of the CDR3 is TGTGCCAGCGCCGAGAAGACAGGGATAGGCAATCAGCCCCAGCATTTT.

J is TRBJ2-3 and V is TRBV3-1 (or the pseudogene TRBV3-2); TRBD1 aligns across 7 bases. J was trimmed by 7 bases and V by 4 bases; bases with no gene match: 17. CDR1 LGHDT and CDR2 YNNKEL come from the germline V gene (reference sequence). The CDR3 totals 17 residues. The CDR3 DNA reads TGTGCCAGCAGCCTCTGTGGGACAGATGGGGGCCCTTATACGCAGTATTTT. This gives the protein CASSLCGTDGGPYTQYF.

The chain links TRBV5-1 to TRBJ1-3, with 8 bases lining up with TRBD1. From germline, CDR1 is SGHRS and CDR2 YFSETQ. The CDR3 is 16 residues long. V was clipped by 3 bases and J by 0 bases; unmatched bases: 5. The CDR3 region is CASSSQGQDSGNTIYF. The CDR3 nucleotides are TGCGCCAGCAGCTCTCAGGGACAGGACTCTGGAAACACCATATATTTT.

The gene calls are TRBV6-2 or TRBV6-3 and TRBJ1-2; a possible D gene is TRBD1 (5 bases). Trimming cost V 6 bases and J 2 bases, with 10 bases left between them. The CDR3 is 13 residues long. CDR1 and CDR2 (germline): MNHEY, SVGEGT. CDR3 sequence reads: CASSLQVNYGYTF. The CDR3 nucleotides read TGTGCCAGCAGCCTACAGGTGAACTATGGCTACACCTTC.

V is TRBV18 and J is TRBJ1-2; maybe TRBD1 (6 bases). CDR3 length: 15 amino acids. Trimming shortened V by 3 bases and J by 0 bases, and 11 bases separated the two germline ends. Germline assignment: CDR1 KGHSH and CDR2 LQKENI. The CDR3 DNA reads as TGTGCCAGCTCACCGTTACAGGGCTCTAACTATGGCTACACCTTC. Its protein product is CASSPLQGSNYGYTF.

This chain joins TRBV6-2 or TRBV6-3 and TRBJ2-3; the match to TRBD1 covers 9 bases. CDR1 and CDR2 (germline): MNHEY, SVGEGT. V lost 6 bases, J lost 5 bases, and 15 bases stayed unmatched. CDR3 size: 17 residues. CDR3 sequence: CASSWGQGVSQIDTQYF. The CDR3, as DNA: TGTGCCAGCAGCTGGGGACAGGGCGTATCTCAGATAGATACGCAGTATTTT.

V usage is TRBV7-2 and J usage is TRBJ2-7; 7 positions match TRBD2. The CDR3 loop spans 14 amino acids. Germline loops: CDR1 SGHTA, CDR2 FQGNSA. The J segment lost 3 bases and the V segment lost 2 bases, leaving 4 bases of the junction unmatched. The CDR3 protein is CASSLYQRGYEQYV. The DNA of the CDR3 is TGTGCCAGCAGCTTATATCAGCGGGGCTACGAGCAGTACGTC.

The chain employs TRBV18 and TRBJ2-3, with D unclear. CDR3 length: 13 amino acids. Germline V gene lookup returns CDR1 KGHSH and CDR2 LQKENI. V shed 1 base and J shed 5 bases, with 7 bases lying between them. CDR3 residues: CASSPRYGDTQYF. The CDR3 nucleotides read TGTGCCAGCTCACCACGTTACGGAGATACGCAGTATTTT. Based on the CDR3 plus reference TRBV18 and TRBJ2-3, the full variable domain is NAGVMQNPRHLVRRRGQEARLRCSPMKGHSHVYWYRQLPEEGLKFMVYLQKENIIDESGMPKERFSAEFPKEGPSILRIQQVVRGDSAAYFCASSPRYGDTQYFGPGTRLTVL.

The chain couples TRBV19 to TRBJ1-5; 8 bases fit TRBD1. V lost 10 bases to trimming and J lost 0 bases; unmatched junction nucleotides: 5. This CDR3 contains 14 residues. Germline V CDR1 and CDR2: LNHDA, SQIVND (reference sequence). The CDR3 protein is CATHRGGSNQPQHF. DNA of the CDR3: TGTGCCACCCACAGGGGGGGTAGCAATCAGCCCCAGCATTTT.

The sample holds one count of this clone. This chain uses TRBV10-3 with TRBJ2-3, with TRBD2 matching 7 bases. This CDR3 spans 15 amino acids. Germline CDR1 is ENHRY and CDR2 is SYGVKD. V lost 0 bases and J lost 2; bases outside the gene matches: 2. CDR3 protein: CAISESGGFTDTQYF. The CDR3 nucleotides read TGTGCCATCAGTGAGTCGGGGGGGTTCACAGATACGCAGTATTTT.

Only one count was recorded for this clone. The genes are TRBV4-1 and TRBJ1-4; 7 bases line up with TRBD1. The germline gives CDR1 MGHRA, CDR2 YSYEKL. V lost 2 bases and J lost 6; bases outside the gene matches: 6. This CDR3 is 15 amino acids long. The CDR3 DNA reads as TGCGCCAGCAGCCAACCACCGACAGGGCATGAAAAACTGTTTTTT. Translation: CASSQPPTGHEKLFF.

This clone has just one count. This sequence joins TRBV6-5 and TRBJ1-6, with a tentative D call TRBD1 (5 bases). With 1 base removed from V and 7 bases from J, the gap between germline ends came to 14 bases. Germline CDR1 MNHEY, CDR2 SVGAGI. The CDR3 runs to 16 residues. The CDR3 sequence is CASSYFIGQGNSPLHF. The CDR3 bases are TGTGCCAGCAGTTACTTTATTGGCCAGGGAAATTCACCCCTCCACTTT.

The chain has TRBV25-1 and TRBJ2-5; 9 bases agree with TRBD1. V was pared by 4 bases and J by 4 bases, with 7 bases of the junction left unmatched. CDR1 is MGHDK and CDR2 is SYGVNS in the germline V gene. This CDR3 contains 15 residues. The CDR3 DNA is TGTGCCAGCAGTGGCCACGGGACAGGGAGAGAGACCCAGTACTTC. Translating gives CASSGHGTGRETQYF.

The chain joins TRBV4-1 to TRBJ2-4; D perhaps matches TRBD2 (5 bases). V was cut by 4 bases and J by 1 base, with 17 bases left in between. The CDR3 sequence is 17 residues long. Germline values: CDR1 MGHRA, CDR2 YSYEKL. The CDR3 sequence: CASSRLDQLGAKNIQYF. CDR3 in DNA: TGCGCCAGCAGCCGCCTCGACCAACTAGGGGCCAAAAACATTCAGTACTTC.